This T cell receptor (beta chain) was identified during a study of Ad26.COV2.S vaccination and SARS-CoV-2 variants. Study overall: In the study, Ad26.COV2.S was injected intramuscularly once, or twice 56 days apart.

Note on this clone: No antigen is known for it.

This CDR3 spans 14 amino acids. V shed 4 bases and J 7 bases; nucleotides not matched to a gene: 4. The germline gives CDR1 LGHDT, CDR2 YNNKEL (reference sequence). The study, taken as a whole, reports: Non-spike TCR breadth showed similarity between vaccine and placebo recipients.

Clones were read by immunoSEQ multiplex PCR, and TCRdb kept only the in-frame ones, dropping some. Of around 400,000 clones listed, approximately 89% are singletons. Indicated treatment: some 19 received Ad26.COV2.S at low or high dose, single or two shots; 5 received placebo; per-sample allocation not given. The investigators took samples on day 63 after the first vaccine or placebo injection. Boston provided a donor who was an adult aged 18-55 years. Ad26.COV2.S expressed prefusion-stabilized spike from the original Wuhan strain. The sequence was collected from a person aged 18-65 years who received the Ad26.COV2.S COVID-19 vaccine or a placebo. The V call is TRBV3-1 (or the pseudogene TRBV3-2), the J call TRBJ1-4; TRBD1 matches at 9 bases. The material sequenced was peripheral blood, taken in a trial of Ad26.COV2.S vaccine versus placebo. The CDR3 DNA follows: TGTGCCAGCAGCCCAACAGGGGGCGGTGAAAAACTGTTTTTT. Protein: CASSPTGGGEKLFF.